This T cell receptor (beta chain) was profiled in a study of shared clonotypes between healthy human individuals (dated by TCRdb to 2019 to 2021). For the study in its entirety: The cohort included three men and a couple of women between 18 and 49 years of age. To estimate repertoire size and how much clonotype sharing occurs between individuals, the study deeply sequenced the blood TCR repertoires of a handful of healthy adults. To increase sequencing depth and limit assay-specific biases, TCR repertoire library preparation and sequencing were carried out by different laboratories using diverse techniques. Per donor, three plates each were used for CD4 naive and CD4 memory, two for CD8 naive, and one for CD8 memory. Each donor's leukapheresis produced roughly between roughly 0.85 and 9.5 billion PBMCs. Broad study findings and their caveats: Rarefaction of sorted-subset datasets indicated incomplete sequencing despite the large sequencing depth. Based on pairwise subsampling, the degree of clonotype sharing among donors was expected to be affected by sequencing depth. The genetic and exposure-history diversity represented was limited by the small number of donors. Compared with non-shared clonotypes, clonotypes shared by all four sorted-subset donors had higher generation probabilities. Larger estimated clonotype richness was generally found for naive subsets than for memory subsets. Sampling was restricted to blood, and TCR repertoires in tissue are likely to differ from TCR repertoires in blood. When a few donors were compared, the shared fraction of clonotypes was about 5.2% for naive CD4, approximately 3.5% for naive CD8, roughly 2.5% for memory CD4, and 0.35% to 0.4% for memory CD8.

Using the deep immunoSEQ assay, TCR CDR3 regions were amplified from genomic DNA by multiplex PCR. Genomic DNA extracted from each cell subset was distributed evenly over all wells of several immunoSEQ 96-well plates, and each plate served as one replicate. For sorted subsets, approximately 200 ng of genomic DNA, equivalent to roughly 33,000 T cell genomes, went into each replicate PCR. Purified libraries were measured with a Qubit 3.0 fluorometer, size-checked on a Bioanalyzer 2100, and measured again with the KAPA Library Quantification kit. A separate single-read 150-cycle Illumina NextSeq 550 flow cell was used to sequence each immunoSEQ 96-well plate. The original methods were these. Because only junctional sequences without quality scores were contained in the immunoSEQ output, filtering matching that applied to full-length reads could not be performed. Sequences were annotated with PyIR, a Python wrapper for IgBLAST v1.9, and V/J genes and CDR3 were assigned using IMGT germline references. Reads were removed for weak V/J assignments (E-value above 1e-6), missing CDR3, stop codons, out-of-frame junctions, or ambiguous translated residues. V3J clonotypes were defined as sequences sharing an identical inferred V gene, J gene, and CDR3 amino acid sequence. The percentage overlap between two repertoires was calculated by dividing the number of shared unique clonotypes by the size of the smaller repertoire. RTK rarefaction, the Chao1 estimator, and Recon v2.1 estimates of unobserved clonotypes were used to assess repertoire richness. For all TCRbeta clonotypes obtained by the gDNA method from four donors, generation probabilities were computed with OLGA. TCRdb took this table from immuneACCESS and kept in-frame rearrangements with V and J called. Such tables lack part of the clones; where checked against another copy, unresolved V genes explain under half of the gap, and the rest is unexplained. V, J and clone size reflect that table, while D and trimming were determined from the DNA. For this sample there are about a million clones; roughly 80% appear just once. Of the sample, roughly 1.4% falls within the top ten clones.

The donors were healthy, HIV-negative adults who had no recently reported acute infections or vaccinations. All donors were Caucasian adults living in Nashville, Tennessee, USA. CD4+ T cells were enriched through magnetic negative selection, after which naive cells were positively selected on CD45RA and the remaining negative fraction served as the memory subset. Blood was collected by leukapheresis, and PBMCs were isolated by Ficoll-Histopaque density gradient centrifugation and then cryopreserved in liquid nitrogen vapor phase. Analytical flow cytometry was used to check the purity and quantity of each magnetically sorted T cell population. From each sorted fraction, genomic DNA was isolated and quantified by UV absorbance on a Nanodrop 2000c. With respect to this clone: Its antigen target is currently unknown. Base qualities were left out, and no much larger clone turns up one base away.

Measured from the cysteine to the phenylalanine, the CDR3 is 15 residues long. The sequence is cut down to CDR3 DNA, 45 bases in frame from base 1. The germline V gene provides CDR1 SGHDT and CDR2 YYEEEE. V loses 4 bases, J loses 5 bases, and the germline ends lie 16 bases apart. This chain is built from TRBV5-6 and TRBJ2-1, with a tentative D gene TRBD1 over 5 matching bases. This TCR was sampled from a man younger than 35 in good health. The sample consisted of memory CD4+ T cells sorted from blood. The cell subset or site label, read with the paper, signifies: CD45RA-negative fraction. The CDR3 in this case is CASSLDIFYNNEQFF. The DNA reads as follows: TGTGCCAGCAGCCTGGACATCTTCTATAACAATGAGCAGTTCTTC.